Below, 12 T cell receptor beta chains from the same sample are listed, as sequenced in a study of graft-versus-host responses after intestinal transplantation. Sequenced by immunoSEQ multiplex PCR; TCRdb stores in-frame clones only, minus some. The sample records under 40,000 clones, approximately 96% being singletons. The sample was PBMCs, taken 16 days after intestinal transplant. Source of these receptors: a human patient who received an intestinal transplant, so some T cells may come from the graft donor.

This chain uses TRBV7-9 with TRBJ2-7, with D perhaps matching TRBD1 or TRBD2 (6 bases each). Between the trimmed V and J ends, which lost 5 bases and 3 bases, there was a span of 17 bases. This CDR3 region has 15 residues. The germline V gene encodes CDR1 SEHNR and CDR2 FQNEAQ (reference sequence). The CDR3 reads CASSTMRRGNYEQYF. The CDR3 region has the DNA TGTGCCAGCAGCACAATGCGGAGGGGGAACTACGAGCAGTACTTC. Full variable domain (rest looked up from reference TRBV7-9 and TRBJ2-7): DTGVSQNPRHKITKRGQNVTFRCDPISEHNRLYWYRQTLGQGPEFLTYFQNEAQLEKSRLLSDRFSAERPKGSFSTLEIQRTEQGDSAMYLCASSTMRRGNYEQYFGPGTRLTVT.

The V and J genes are TRBV7-6 and TRBJ2-7; 14 bases fit TRBD2. The germline V gene has CDR1 SGHVS and CDR2 FNYEAQ. Losses at the gene ends were 6 bases for V and 4 bases for J; bases not matched to a gene: 5. The CDR3 runs 15 residues. DNA of the CDR3: TGTGCCAGCAGTCGACTAGCGGGAGGGCCTTACGAGCAGTACTTC. This encodes CASSRLAGGPYEQYF. The full variable domain, rest sourced from reference TRBV7-6 and TRBJ2-7, is GAGVSQSPRYKVTKRGQDVALRCDPISGHVSLYWYRQALGQGPEFLTYFNYEAQQDKSGLPNDRFSAERPEGSISTLTIQRTEQRDSAMYRCASSRLAGGPYEQYFGPGTRLTVT.

The V and J genes are TRBV4-1 and TRBJ2-1, with TRBD2 as a possible D gene (5 bases). The CDR3 is 14 residues long. CDR1 and CDR2 (germline): MGHRA, YSYEKL. V was clipped by 4 bases and J by 5 bases, with 12 bases between them. The CDR3 DNA sequence: TGCGCCAGCAGCCGACGGTTGGAGGACAATGAGCAGTTCTTC. Protein product: CASSRRLEDNEQFF.

CDR3: CASSEKTTPQFF. DNA of the CDR3: TGTGCCAGCAGTGAAAAGACAACTCCCCAGTTCTTC. The chain is built from TRBV6-1 and TRBJ2-1; no clear D gene. Trimming took 2 bases from V and 13 from J, leaving 12 bases between them. The germline gives CDR1 MNHNS, CDR2 SASEGT. This CDR3 comprises 12 residues.

The chain carries TRBV6-1 and TRBJ1-1; D remains unclear. CDR1 MNHNS and CDR2 SASEGT come from the germline V gene. V was cut by 7 bases and J by 5 bases, with 8 bases left in between. The CDR3 has 11 residues. The CDR3 spells CASITGTEAFF. CDR3 nucleotides: TGTGCCAGCATTACCGGGACTGAAGCTTTCTTT.

The J gene is TRBJ2-7, the V gene TRBV7-2, with 7 bases matching TRBD1. Trimming removed 5 bases from V and 2 bases from J; junction bases left unmatched: 6. The CDR3 extends over 14 amino acids. Germline V CDR1 and CDR2: SGHTA, FQGNSA. CDR3 DNA sequence: TGTGCCAGCAGCCCCCGGACAGGCCCCTACGAGCAGTACTTC. Translation gives CASSPRTGPYEQYF. The whole variable domain, remainder taken from reference TRBV7-2 and TRBJ2-7, is GAGVSQSPSNKVTEKGKDVELRCDPISGHTALYWYRQSLGQGLEFLIYFQGNSAPDKSGLPSDRFSAERTGGSVSTLTIQRTQQEDSAVYLCASSPRTGPYEQYFGPGTRLTVT.

This clone was seen a single time. This rearrangement joins TRBV4-3 to TRBJ1-2; possibly TRBD1 for D (6 bases). The CDR3 sequence is 15 residues long. V lost 0 bases and J 3 bases, leaving 11 bases between the germline ends. CDR1 and CDR2 (germline): LGHNA, YSLEER. The CDR3 DNA follows: TGCGCCAGCAGCCAAGATTTGGACAGATACTATGGCTACACCTTC. As protein: CASSQDLDRYYGYTF.

For this clone: Compared with germline, one end of the junction differs, possibly owing to a read error. The V gene is TRBV5-8, the J gene TRBJ1-4; D gene uncertain. Germline-derived CDR1 and CDR2 are SGHTS and YDEGEE. The CDR3 has 10 residues. CDR3: CASSPQDRGF. The CDR3, as DNA: TGTGCCAGCAGCCCTCAGGATCGAGGTTTT.

This sequence joins TRBV7-3 and TRBJ2-1; 9 positions match TRBD2. V dropped 6 bases and J dropped 7; count of bases not matched to a gene: 10. The CDR3 is 15 amino acids. Germline V gives CDR1 SGHTA, CDR2 FQGTGA. The CDR3 bases are TGTGCCAGCAGTACCTCCGGGACTAGCTTTAATGAGCAGTTCTTC. Protein product: CASSTSGTSFNEQFF.

This rearrangement joins TRBV28 to TRBJ1-1; unclear D gene. The CDR3 extends over 15 amino acids. The germline V gene encodes CDR1 MDHEN and CDR2 SYDVKM. The V end lost 5 bases, the J end lost 1 base, and 14 bases lay between the germline ends. CDR3 sequence reads: CASSDPSGPNTEAFF. The CDR3, as DNA: TGTGCCAGCAGTGACCCGTCCGGGCCGAACACTGAAGCTTTCTTT.

The chain employs TRBV7-7 and TRBJ2-7; D possibly matches TRBD1 or TRBD2 (5 bases each). CDR3 size: 15 residues. V gave up 1 base and J gave up 3 bases, with 13 bases separating them. Germline-derived CDR1 and CDR2 are SSHAT and FNYEAQ (reference sequence). Here the CDR3 DNA reads TGTGCCAGCAGCTTAGAGAGGGGCAGAAGCTACGAGCAGTACTTC. Encoded protein: CASSLERGRSYEQYF.

V is TRBV25-1 and J is TRBJ1-1; D is undetermined. Germline V gene sequence: CDR1 MGHDK, CDR2 SYGVNS. The CDR3 sequence is 11 residues long. Trimming stripped 2 bases from V and 7 bases from J, with 5 bases between. As DNA, the CDR3 is TGTGCCAGCAGTGAAGCCCGTGAAGCTTTCTTT. Translating it yields CASSEAREAFF. Based on the CDR3 plus reference TRBV25-1 and TRBJ1-1, the full variable domain is EADIYQTPRYLVIGTGKKITLECSQTMGHDKMYWYQQDPGMELHLIHYSYGVNSTEKGDLSSESTVSRIRTEHFPLTLESARPSHTSQYLCASSEAREAFFGQGTRLTVV.